The 16 T cell receptor beta chains listed next were all sequenced from one sample in a study of vaccination and CD4 T cells after COVID-19 (dated by TCRdb to 2021 to 2024). Read against the paper, the sample's treatment or condition label means: roughly 11-day PBMC culture with coronavirus spike peptide pools or control peptides (ViraFEST assay). CD4+ T cells from unexposed donors were collected before the COVID-19 pandemic (2011-2018). For these TCRs, the target antigens are not known. The library was obtained by PCR. Sequenced on an Illumina iSeq 100. DNA from cultured CD4+ T cells underwent TCR sequencing with the Oncomine TCR Beta short-read assay at the Johns Hopkins FTIC core. Clones were called with MiXCR by TCRdb after fastp trimmed the public reads at Q25, and only in-frame beta chains were retained. Each CDR3 protein appears once, grouped with its most common genes and DNA. In this sample the table shows about 7,000 distinct CDR3 sequences, approximately 31% of which occur a single time. The ten most abundant clones make up almost 25% of the sample.

What was sequenced was CD4+ T cells from blood, cultured in vitro. These receptors originate from a human donor in good health.

The chain is built from TRBV6-4 and TRBJ1-2, with 7 bases identical to TRBD1. The V segment lost 3 bases and the J segment 8 bases; nucleotides outside the gene matches: 3. In germline, CDR1 is MRHNA, CDR2 SNTAGT. The CDR3 covers 12 residues. The CDR3 is CASSDHRGGYTF. CDR3 nucleotide sequence: TGTGCCAGCAGTGATCACAGGGGCGGCTACACCTTC.

This chain uses TRBV10-3 with TRBJ1-1, with 9 positions matching TRBD1. Germline V lookup: CDR1 ENHRY, CDR2 SYGVKD. V gave up 7 bases and J gave up 1 base; unmatched junction bases: 10. This CDR3 has 16 residues. The CDR3 DNA follows: TGTGCCATCACCGCTGGACAGGGGATTTGGAACACTGAAGCTTTCTTT. Its protein is CAITAGQGIWNTEAFF.

The chain employs TRBV20-1 and TRBJ1-3; D ambiguous. Per germline, CDR1 DFQATT and CDR2 SNEGSKA (reference sequence). The CDR3 totals 16 residues. V was pared by 3 bases and J by 0 bases, with 15 bases between. The CDR3 DNA sequence: TGCAGTGCTAGCGGTAGGACGGGCGACTCTGGAAACACCATATATTTT. Its translation is CSASGRTGDSGNTIYF.

V usage is TRBV20-1 and J usage is TRBJ2-3, with D uncertain. Germline assignment: CDR1 DFQATT and CDR2 SNEGSKA (reference sequence). CDR3 length equals 14 residues. The V gene lost 1 base and the J gene lost 8 bases, with 16 bases spanning the gap. This CDR3 is CSARGVQGKFTQYF. The CDR3 DNA reads as TGCAGTGCTAGAGGGGTACAAGGGAAATTTACGCAGTATTTT.

This chain joins TRBV6-2 or TRBV6-3 and TRBJ2-6; no firm D call. Germline V gene lookup returns CDR1 MNHEY and CDR2 SVGEGT. Trimming removed 8 bases from V and 2 bases from J, with 19 bases in between. CDR3 size: 17 residues. In DNA form, the CDR3 reads TGTGCCAGCTTGACCTTGAGCGCCAGAACTGGGGCCAACGTCCTGACTTTC. Translated: CASLTLSARTGANVLTF.

This clonotype was picked up a small number of times. The chain uses TRBV5-1 and TRBJ1-1, with a tentative D call TRBD1 (5 bases). The ends were cut back, 4 bases at V and 1 base at J, with 11 bases in the middle. Germline V CDR1 and CDR2: SGHRS, YFSETQ. This CDR3 has 14 residues. The CDR3 DNA reads TGCGCCAGCAGCCAGGCCGGGGCGAACACTGAAGCTTTCTTT. It encodes CASSQAGANTEAFF.

This clonotype has just a few counts. The chain couples TRBV24-1 to TRBJ2-5; the match to TRBD1 covers 8 bases. The CDR3 runs 14 residues. Germline lookup yields CDR1 KGHDR and CDR2 SFDVKD. J was trimmed by 5 bases and V by 2 bases; bases with no gene match: 3. The CDR3 sequence: CATSDSGQGETQYF. CDR3 bases: TGTGCCACCAGTGATTCAGGACAGGGTGAGACCCAGTACTTC.

As to this clonotype: The junction differs from germline at one of its ends, possibly a read error. The CDR3 spells CSATPGGNGYIF. The CDR3 nucleotides are TGCAGTGCTACCCCAGGGGGCAATGGCTACATCTTC. The chain is built from TRBV20-1 and TRBJ1-2, with 8 bases that match TRBD1. Germline CDR1 reads DFQATT; CDR2 reads SNEGSKA (reference sequence). The CDR3 length is 12 residues.

The rearrangement uses TRBV20-1 and TRBJ2-1, with TRBD2 identical over 11 bases. Germline CDR1 and CDR2: DFQATT and SNEGSKA (reference sequence). The CDR3 contains 16 residues. V was clipped by 3 bases and J by 8 bases; unmatched bases: 12. CDR3 sequence (DNA): TGCAGTGCTAGCGGGCTAACTAGCGGGGGTTCGGATGAGCAGTTCTTC. It yields the protein CSASGLTSGGSDEQFF.

This clonotype has only one observation. The J gene is TRBJ2-1, the V gene TRBV24-1; TRBD1 matches at 9 bases. V lost 5 bases and J lost 5; bases outside the gene matches: 3. The germline CDR1 and CDR2 sequences are KGHDR and SFDVKD. CDR3 length: 14 amino acids. The CDR3 DNA reads TGTGCCACCAGTGTGACAGGGGGTCACAATGAGCAGTTCTTC. This codes for CATSVTGGHNEQFF.

This clonotype was counted a few times. J is TRBJ2-7 and V is TRBV20-1, with a weak D call TRBD2 (6 bases). The CDR3 covers 14 residues. V was pared by 6 bases and J by 3 bases, with 18 bases between. Germline CDR1 and CDR2: DFQATT and SNEGSKA (reference sequence). CDR3 residues: CSAPSGGESYEQYF. CDR3 bases: TGCAGTGCCCCATCGGGCGGGGAGAGCTACGAGCAGTACTTC.

The chain uses TRBV6-5 and TRBJ1-2, with D tentatively TRBD1 (5 bases). The germline V gene encodes CDR1 MNHEY and CDR2 SVGAGI. This CDR3 has 13 amino acids. V was pared by 2 bases and J by 8 bases, with 12 bases between. CDR3 region: CASSYGQGRGYTF. The CDR3 DNA is TGTGCCAGCAGTTACGGGCAGGGCAGGGGCTACACCTTC.

This chain joins TRBV7-7 and TRBJ2-1; 10 bases map to TRBD1. J was trimmed by 5 bases and V by 5 bases; bases with no gene match: 9. In germline, CDR1 is SSHAT, CDR2 FNYEAQ (reference sequence). The CDR3 spans 16 residues. The CDR3 coding sequence is TGTGCCAGCAGCATAGGGACAGGGGCAATGAACAATGAGCAGTTCTTC. Translated, it gives CASSIGTGAMNNEQFF.

This clonotype was detected a few times. V usage is TRBV6-4 and J usage is TRBJ2-3, with D hard to call. CDR1 is MRHNA, CDR2 SNTAGT, per germline. Trimming took 5 bases from V and 4 from J, leaving 4 bases between them. CDR3 length equals 11 residues. The CDR3 spells CASSLADTQYF. Written as DNA, the CDR3 is TGTGCCAGCAGTCTGGCAGATACGCAGTATTTT.

This clonotype was detected a few times. This chain connects TRBV6-4 to TRBJ2-5; 12 bases align to TRBD2. With V trimmed by 8 bases and J by 4 bases, 8 bases remained unmatched. From germline, CDR1 is MRHNA and CDR2 SNTAGT. This CDR3 comprises 15 residues. CDR3 protein: CASSRTSGEAETQYF. The CDR3 DNA is TGTGCCAGCTCACGGACTAGCGGGGAGGCAGAGACCCAGTACTTC.

This clonotype was picked up a small number of times. The chain combines TRBV5-1 with TRBJ2-7; 10 positions match TRBD1. Germline V gene lookup returns CDR1 SGHRS and CDR2 YFSETQ. The CDR3 covers 14 residues. The V and J ends lost 5 bases and 5 bases, in that order; junction bases with no gene match: 7. The CDR3 DNA sequence: TGCGCCAGCAGGCTAACCGGACAGGGGGACGAGCAGTACTTC. Translation: CASRLTGQGDEQYF.